A single T cell receptor beta chain is shown here with its context. This entry comes from a study of T cell responses to AZD1222 COVID-19 vaccine. The method was immunoSEQ multiplex PCR; TCRdb's version includes in-frame clones alone and lacks a portion of them. Of about 130,000 clones listed, about nine tenths are singletons. CDR3 length: 12 amino acids. Trimming stripped 5 bases from V and 3 bases from J, with 7 bases between. Germline V gene data show CDR1 as SEHNR and CDR2 as FQNEAQ (reference sequence). V is TRBV7-9 and J is TRBJ1-1; D not resolved. The starting material was peripheral blood, obtained on day 0 of AZD1222 vaccination. This TCR derives from an adult in good health. This CDR3 reads CASSHFDTEAFF. CDR3 coding DNA: TGTGCCAGCAGCCATTTTGACACTGAAGCTTTCTTT.